These 25 T cell receptor beta chains came from one sample sequenced in a study of blood T cell repertoires in COVID-19 (dated by TCRdb to about 2020). The receptor library was made with the immunoSEQ multiplex PCR assay. Drawn from immuneACCESS, this table holds only the in-frame rearrangements with V and J called that TCRdb kept. Clones are partly lost; checked studies trace under half to an unresolved V gene and leave the rest unexplained. The sample table records under 85,000 clones; about nine tenths of these occur just once. The ten largest clones take up roughly 18% of the sample. The sequenced sample consisted of peripheral blood. These receptors all come from a man older than 75 in a cohort sampled during active COVID-19.

This rearrangement joins TRBV24-1 to TRBJ1-2; D gene uncertain. This CDR3 comprises 14 residues. V was shortened by 3 bases and J by 0 bases, with 7 bases between the two germline ends. Germline V CDR1 and CDR2: KGHDR, SFDVKD. The CDR3 spells CATSDTIANYGYTF. The CDR3 DNA sequence: TGTGCCACCAGTGATACTATAGCTAACTATGGCTACACCTTC.

The gene calls are TRBV14 and TRBJ2-3; D call uncertain. The ends were cut back, 1 base at V and 5 bases at J, with 13 bases in the middle. There are 15 residues in the CDR3. Germline CDR1 and CDR2: SGHDN and FVKESK. The CDR3 DNA is TGTGCCAGCAGCCAAGTAAGAGGAATTAGAGATACGCAGTATTTT. Translation gives CASSQVRGIRDTQYF.

This chain uses TRBV4-1 with TRBJ1-6, with 8 bases identical to TRBD1. Looked up from germline, CDR1 is MGHRA and CDR2 is YSYEKL. This CDR3 comprises 18 residues. Germline trimming cut 4 bases from V and 10 bases from J; bases unmatched to any gene: 18. CDR3 sequence reads: CASSPEEGAGQGRSPLHF. The CDR3 bases are TGCGCCAGCAGCCCAGAAGAGGGGGCAGGACAGGGCCGGTCACCCCTCCACTTT.

The chain couples TRBV19 to TRBJ1-6; D unresolved. The germline V gene encodes CDR1 LNHDA and CDR2 SQIVND (reference sequence). This CDR3 is built from 13 residues. The V gene lost 9 bases and the J gene lost 5 bases, with 11 bases spanning the gap. The CDR3 sequence: CASQTGHNSPLHF. DNA of the CDR3: TGTGCCAGCCAAACGGGTCATAATTCACCCCTCCACTTT.

The chain is built from TRBV5-1 and TRBJ2-1; 12 nucleotides agree with TRBD2. The J segment lost 5 bases and the V segment lost 3 bases, leaving 6 bases of the junction unmatched. The CDR3 spans 16 residues. Germline values: CDR1 SGHRS, CDR2 YFSETQ. For the CDR3, the DNA is TGCGCCAGCAGCTCAGCTAGCGGGGGGGTTCACAATGAGCAGTTCTTC. Translating it yields CASSSASGGVHNEQFF.

J is TRBJ2-2 and V is TRBV5-1; D not resolved. This CDR3 is 16 amino acids long. Per germline, CDR1 SGHRS and CDR2 YFSETQ. V was trimmed by 1 base and J by 0 bases, leaving 10 bases between them. The CDR3 here is CASSLFGVANTGELFF. The CDR3 DNA sequence: TGCGCCAGCAGCTTGTTCGGTGTCGCGAACACCGGGGAGCTGTTTTTT.

By share, this clone counts as medium-sized. The CDR3 coding sequence is TGTGCCAGCAGCCTCGAGGGCGCAACTAATGAAAAACTGTTTTTT. Residues: CASSLEGATNEKLFF. This rearrangement joins TRBV6-5 to TRBJ1-4, with D hard to call. The germline V gene encodes CDR1 MNHEY and CDR2 SVGAGI. This CDR3 comprises 15 residues. Trimming took off 6 bases at V and 0 bases at J, with 11 bases between the two ends.

This chain uses TRBV5-1 with TRBJ2-3, with unresolved D. The CDR3 has 14 amino acids. Germline CDR1 and CDR2: SGHRS and YFSETQ. V lost 4 bases and J 2 bases, leaving 11 bases between the germline ends. Here the CDR3 DNA reads TGCGCCAGCAGCCCCCCAGATTCCACAGATACGCAGTATTTT. Protein: CASSPPDSTDTQYF.

The V call is TRBV6-5, the J call TRBJ2-5; TRBD2 agrees at 8 bases. After removal of 7 bases from V and 2 bases from J, the junction contained 9 bases not matched to a gene. The germline gives CDR1 MNHEY, CDR2 SVGAGI. This CDR3 region has 15 residues. Here the CDR3 reads CASTRLASLQETQYF. In DNA, the CDR3 is TGTGCCAGCACTAGACTAGCGAGCTTACAAGAGACCCAGTACTTC.

The chain has TRBV2 and TRBJ1-5, with 9 bases identical to TRBD1. From germline, CDR1 is SNHLY and CDR2 FYNNEI. The CDR3 covers 14 residues. Losses at the gene ends were 3 bases for V and 4 bases for J; bases not matched to a gene: 1. The CDR3 here is CASSEGTGNQPQHF. In DNA, the CDR3 is TGTGCCAGCAGTGAGGGGACAGGGAATCAGCCCCAGCATTTT.

V gene TRBV29-1 combines with J gene TRBJ2-1, with 15 bases that match TRBD2. The CDR3 loop spans 17 amino acids. Germline CDR1 reads SQVTM; CDR2 reads ANQGSEA. Germline trimming cut 7 bases from V and 0 bases from J; bases unmatched to any gene: 7. The CDR3 protein is CSALGLAGGSSYNEQFF. CDR3 nucleotide sequence: TGCAGCGCTTTAGGACTAGCGGGGGGGAGCTCCTACAATGAGCAGTTCTTC.

In its sample, this clone was seen once. Sequence at one end of the junction differs from germline and may be a read error. The J gene is TRBJ1-1, the V gene TRBV4-1; 9 bases align to TRBD1. This CDR3 spans 15 amino acids. Per the germline V gene, CDR1 is MGHRA and CDR2 is YSYEKL. CDR3 region: CASIQITGGDTEAFF. CDR3 nucleotide sequence: TGCGCCAGCATCCAAATTACAGGGGGCGACACTGAAGCTTTCTTT.

The V call is TRBV11-2, the J call TRBJ2-2; no clear D. V was cut by 5 bases and J by 4 bases, with 11 bases left in between. The CDR3 contains 14 residues. Germline lookup yields CDR1 SGHAT and CDR2 FQNNGV. CDR3 region: CASSPDSATGELFF. CDR3 DNA sequence: TGTGCCAGCAGCCCTGACTCAGCCACCGGGGAGCTGTTTTTT.

This clone counts as medium-sized. This rearrangement joins TRBV29-1 to TRBJ1-1, with D possibly matching TRBD1 (5 bases). The V end was cut by 4 bases, the J end by 1 base, with 16 bases between. The germline V gene has CDR1 SQVTM and CDR2 ANQGSEA. There are 15 residues in the CDR3. The chain's CDR3 is CSVGGQGWGNTEAFF. Written as DNA, the CDR3 is TGCAGCGTTGGAGGACAAGGATGGGGGAACACTGAAGCTTTCTTT.

The V call is TRBV20-1, the J call TRBJ2-7, with 9 positions matching TRBD1. CDR3 length equals 14 residues. The germline V gene encodes CDR1 DFQATT and CDR2 SNEGSKA (reference sequence). V lost 3 bases, J lost 6 bases, and 9 bases stayed unmatched. The DNA of the CDR3 is TGCAGTGCTAGTAAACCGGGACAGGGCGGCGAGCAGTACTTC. It is translated as CSASKPGQGGEQYF.

The rearrangement joins TRBV12-3 or TRBV12-4 to TRBJ2-4, with D possibly being TRBD1 (5 bases). The CDR3 consists of 13 residues. V lost 6 bases to trimming and J lost 8 bases, with 14 bases between them. CDR3 residues: CASRLQGRDIQYF. The DNA of the CDR3 is TGTGCCAGCAGGCTTCAGGGTAGGGACATTCAGTACTTC.

The chain has TRBV7-6 and TRBJ2-2; TRBD2 matches at 12 bases. Germline V gene sequence: CDR1 SGHVS, CDR2 FNYEAQ. This CDR3 comprises 16 residues. V shed 5 bases and J 1 base; nucleotides not matched to a gene: 2. The CDR3 here is CASSRTSGVNTGELFF. The DNA for the CDR3 is TGTGCCAGCAGCCGGACTAGCGGGGTGAACACCGGGGAGCTGTTTTTT.

The chain joins TRBV5-5 to TRBJ1-2, with a weak D call TRBD1 (6 bases). V shed 2 bases and J shed 3 bases, with 11 bases lying between them. Germline V CDR1 and CDR2: SGHKS, YYEKEE (reference sequence). CDR3 size: 14 residues. The CDR3 loop reads CASSFQQGDYGYTF. In DNA, the CDR3 is TGTGCCAGCAGCTTCCAACAGGGTGACTATGGCTACACCTTC.

The V gene is TRBV2, the J gene TRBJ1-6; 7 positions agree with TRBD1. The germline CDR1 and CDR2 sequences are SNHLY and FYNNEI. Trimming took 6 bases from V and 7 from J; bases not matched to a gene: 9. The CDR3 is 15 residues long. The CDR3 DNA sequence: TGTGCCAGCAGCTCGAGACAGGGACCAAATTCACCCCTCCACTTT. Its protein is CASSSRQGPNSPLHF.

This clone was observed once. V usage is TRBV7-2 and J usage is TRBJ1-5; no clear D. Germline values: CDR1 SGHTA, CDR2 FQGNSA. Trimming took 4 bases from V and 7 from J, leaving 20 bases between them. The CDR3 spans 16 residues. CDR3 sequence reads: CASSSTSVQVEQPQHF. The CDR3 DNA sequence: TGTGCCAGCAGCTCTACCTCTGTGCAGGTTGAGCAGCCCCAGCATTTT.

The chain links TRBV3-1 (or the pseudogene TRBV3-2) to TRBJ1-2; no reliable D call. The CDR3 is 15 amino acids. Germline CDR1 LGHDT, CDR2 YNNKEL (reference sequence). Trimming cost V 3 bases and J 5 bases, with 16 bases left between them. The CDR3 DNA sequence: TGTGCCAGCAGCCAGAGAGGATTGCCCGCGTATGGCTACACCTTC. Its translation is CASSQRGLPAYGYTF.

A single count supports this clone. This chain joins TRBV10-3 and TRBJ1-1; D ambiguous. In germline, CDR1 is ENHRY, CDR2 SYGVKD. Deletions cut 0 bases from V and 7 bases from J, with 9 bases between. The CDR3 runs 13 residues. In DNA, the CDR3 is TGTGCCATCAGTGAGTCGACGAGGTATGAAGCTTTCTTT. Amino acids: CAISESTRYEAFF.

The rearrangement uses TRBV7-6 and TRBJ1-1; D possibly corresponds to TRBD1 (6 bases). The CDR3 length is 15 residues. The V end lost 5 bases, the J end lost 0 bases, and 13 bases lay between the germline ends. Germline CDR1 reads SGHVS; CDR2 reads FNYEAQ. CDR3 sequence: CASSPLGTLNTEAFF. The CDR3 region has the DNA TGTGCCAGCAGCCCCTTAGGGACACTGAACACTGAAGCTTTCTTT.

The V gene is TRBV2, the J gene TRBJ1-4; D is undetermined. The ends were cut back, 5 bases at V and 5 bases at J, with 9 bases in the middle. The germline CDR1 and CDR2 sequences are SNHLY and FYNNEI. The CDR3 runs 13 residues. The CDR3 loop is CASSSETNEKLFF. Here the CDR3 DNA reads TGTGCCAGCAGTTCTGAAACAAATGAAAAACTGTTTTTT.

This chain joins TRBV6-2 or TRBV6-3 and TRBJ1-5; D not resolved. The CDR3 extends over 16 amino acids. CDR1 and CDR2 (germline): MNHEY, SVGEGT. V was pared by 0 bases and J by 0 bases, with 9 bases between. CDR3 coding DNA: TGTGCCAGCAGTTACTCTCAGGAACTTAGCAATCAGCCCCAGCATTTT. Translation: CASSYSQELSNQPQHF.